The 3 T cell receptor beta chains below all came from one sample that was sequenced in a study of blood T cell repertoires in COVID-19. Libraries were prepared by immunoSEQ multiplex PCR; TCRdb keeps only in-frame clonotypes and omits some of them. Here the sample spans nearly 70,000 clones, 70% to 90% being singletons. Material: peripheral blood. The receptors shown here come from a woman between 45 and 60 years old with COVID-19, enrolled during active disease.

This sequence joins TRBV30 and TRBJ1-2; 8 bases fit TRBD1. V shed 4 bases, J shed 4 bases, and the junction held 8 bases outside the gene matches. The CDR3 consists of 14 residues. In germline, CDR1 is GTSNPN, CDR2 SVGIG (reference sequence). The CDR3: CAWNDRGEGYGYTF. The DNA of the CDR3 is TGTGCCTGGAACGACAGGGGTGAGGGCTATGGCTACACCTTC.

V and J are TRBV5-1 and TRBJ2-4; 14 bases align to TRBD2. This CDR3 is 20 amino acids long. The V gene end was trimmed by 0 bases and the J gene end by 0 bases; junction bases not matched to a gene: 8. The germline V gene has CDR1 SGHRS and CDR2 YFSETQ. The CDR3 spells CASSLAGLAGGSLAKNIQYF. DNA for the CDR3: TGCGCCAGCAGCTTGGCTGGACTAGCGGGAGGTAGTCTAGCCAAAAACATTCAGTACTTC.

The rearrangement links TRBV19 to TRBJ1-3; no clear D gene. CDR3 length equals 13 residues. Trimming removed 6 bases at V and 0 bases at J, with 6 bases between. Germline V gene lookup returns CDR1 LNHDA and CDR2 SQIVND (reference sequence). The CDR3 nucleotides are TGTGCCAGTAGCGGTAGCTCTGGAAACACCATATATTTT. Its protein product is CASSGSSGNTIYF. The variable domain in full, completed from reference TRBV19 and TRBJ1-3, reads DGGITQSPKYLFRKEGQNVTLSCEQNLNHDAMYWYRQDPGQGLRLIYYSQIVNDFQKGDIAEGYSVSREKKESFPLTVTSAQKNPTAFYLCASSGSSGNTIYFGEGSWLTVV.